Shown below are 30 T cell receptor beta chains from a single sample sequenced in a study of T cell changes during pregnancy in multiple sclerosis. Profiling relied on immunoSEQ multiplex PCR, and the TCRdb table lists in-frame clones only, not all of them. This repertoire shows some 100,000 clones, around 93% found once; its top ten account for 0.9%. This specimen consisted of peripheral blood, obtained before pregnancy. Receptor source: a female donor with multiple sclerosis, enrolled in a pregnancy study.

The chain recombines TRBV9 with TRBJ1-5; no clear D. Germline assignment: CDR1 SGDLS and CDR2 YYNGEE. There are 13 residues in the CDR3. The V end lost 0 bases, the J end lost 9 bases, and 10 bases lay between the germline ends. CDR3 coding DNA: TGTGCCAGCAGCGTAGGGCCGCAGCGGCCCCAGCATTTT. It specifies CASSVGPQRPQHF.

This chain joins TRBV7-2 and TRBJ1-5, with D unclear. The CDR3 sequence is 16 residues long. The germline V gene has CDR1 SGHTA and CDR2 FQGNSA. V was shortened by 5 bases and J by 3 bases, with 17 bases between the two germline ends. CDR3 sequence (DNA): TGTGCCAGCAGCGCCCAGCTCGTCAGGCCCAATCAGCCCCAGCATTTT. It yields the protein CASSAQLVRPNQPQHF.

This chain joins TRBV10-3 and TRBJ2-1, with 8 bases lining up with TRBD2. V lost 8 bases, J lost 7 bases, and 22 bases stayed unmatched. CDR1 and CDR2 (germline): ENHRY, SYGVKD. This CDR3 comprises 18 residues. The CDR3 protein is CAIREPGGPVSEGNEQFF. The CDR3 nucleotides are TGTGCCATCCGCGAGCCGGGAGGGCCGGTATCCGAAGGGAATGAGCAGTTCTTC.

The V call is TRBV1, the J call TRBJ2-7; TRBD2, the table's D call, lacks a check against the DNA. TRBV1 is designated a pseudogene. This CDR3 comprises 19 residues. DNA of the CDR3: TGCACCAGCAGCCAGGGGACTAGCGGGAGCTTTCCTCTCCTAGGCGAGCAGTACTTC. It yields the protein CTSSQGTSGSFPLLGEQYF.

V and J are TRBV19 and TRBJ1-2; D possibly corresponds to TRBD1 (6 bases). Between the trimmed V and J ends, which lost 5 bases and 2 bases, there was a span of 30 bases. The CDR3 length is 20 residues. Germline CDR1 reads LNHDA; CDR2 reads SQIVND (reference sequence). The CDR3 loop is CASSLPLGGLSVSVNYGYTF. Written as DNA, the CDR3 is TGTGCCAGTAGTCTGCCCCTCGGGGGGCTGTCTGTAAGTGTCAACTATGGCTACACCTTC.

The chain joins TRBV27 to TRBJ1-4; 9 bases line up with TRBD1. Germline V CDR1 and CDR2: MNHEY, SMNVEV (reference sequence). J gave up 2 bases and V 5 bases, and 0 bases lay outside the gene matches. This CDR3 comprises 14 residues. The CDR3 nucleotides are TGTGCCAGCAGTGGGACAGGGACTAATGAAAAACTGTTTTTT. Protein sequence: CASSGTGTNEKLFF.

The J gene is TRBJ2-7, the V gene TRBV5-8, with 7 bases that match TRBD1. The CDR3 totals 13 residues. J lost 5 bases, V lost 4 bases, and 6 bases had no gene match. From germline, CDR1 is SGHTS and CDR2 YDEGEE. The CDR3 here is CASSAGQGDEQYF. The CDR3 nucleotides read TGTGCCAGCAGCGCAGGTCAGGGGGACGAGCAGTACTTC.

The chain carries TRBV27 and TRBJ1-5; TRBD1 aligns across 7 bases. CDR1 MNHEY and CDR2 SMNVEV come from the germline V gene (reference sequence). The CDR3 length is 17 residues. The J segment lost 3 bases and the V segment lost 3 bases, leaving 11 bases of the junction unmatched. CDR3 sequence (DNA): TGTGCCAGCAGTTTCCCCCTTGGACAGGAGTACAATCAGCCCCAGCATTTT. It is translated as CASSFPLGQEYNQPQHF.

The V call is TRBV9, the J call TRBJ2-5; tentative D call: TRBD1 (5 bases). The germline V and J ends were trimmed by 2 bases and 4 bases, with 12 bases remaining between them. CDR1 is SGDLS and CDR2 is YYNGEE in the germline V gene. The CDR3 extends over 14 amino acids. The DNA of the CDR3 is TGTGCCAGCAGCGTTTCTCAGGGTGGAGAGACCCAGTACTTC. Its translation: CASSVSQGGETQYF.

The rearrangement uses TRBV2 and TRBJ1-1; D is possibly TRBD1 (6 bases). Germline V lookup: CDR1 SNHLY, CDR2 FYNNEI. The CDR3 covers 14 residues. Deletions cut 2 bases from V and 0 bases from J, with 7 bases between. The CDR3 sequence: CASSERGMNTEAFF. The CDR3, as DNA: TGTGCCAGCAGTGAAAGGGGGATGAACACTGAAGCTTTCTTT. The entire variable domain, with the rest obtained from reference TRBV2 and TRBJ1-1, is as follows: EPEVTQTPSHQVTQMGQEVILRCVPISNHLYFYWYRQILGQKVEFLVSFYNNEISEKSEIFDDQFSVERPDGSNFTLKIRSTKLEDSAMYFCASSERGMNTEAFFGQGTRLTVV.

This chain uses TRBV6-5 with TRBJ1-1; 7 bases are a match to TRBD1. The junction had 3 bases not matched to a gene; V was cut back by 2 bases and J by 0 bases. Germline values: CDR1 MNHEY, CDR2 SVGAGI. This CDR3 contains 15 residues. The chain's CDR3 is CASSYETGLNTEAFF. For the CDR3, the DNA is TGTGCCAGCAGTTACGAGACAGGGCTGAACACTGAAGCTTTCTTT.

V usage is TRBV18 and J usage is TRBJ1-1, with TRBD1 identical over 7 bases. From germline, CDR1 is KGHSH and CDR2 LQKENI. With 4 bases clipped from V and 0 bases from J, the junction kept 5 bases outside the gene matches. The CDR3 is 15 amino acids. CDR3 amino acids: CASSQGGGLNTEAFF. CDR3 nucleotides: TGTGCCAGCTCACAAGGGGGCGGACTGAACACTGAAGCTTTCTTT.

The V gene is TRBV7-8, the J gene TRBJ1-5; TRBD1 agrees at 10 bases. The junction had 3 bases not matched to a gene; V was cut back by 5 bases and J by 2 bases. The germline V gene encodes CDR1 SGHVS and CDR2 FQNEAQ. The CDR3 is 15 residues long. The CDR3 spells CASSRQGAGNQPQHF. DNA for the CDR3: TGTGCCAGCAGCAGACAGGGGGCTGGCAATCAGCCCCAGCATTTT. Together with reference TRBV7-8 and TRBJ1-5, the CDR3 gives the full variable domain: GAGVSQSPRYKVAKRGQDVALRCDPISGHVSLFWYQQALGQGPEFLTYFQNEAQLDKSGLPSDRFFAERPEGSVSTLKIQRTQQEDSAVYLCASSRQGAGNQPQHFGDGTRLSIL.

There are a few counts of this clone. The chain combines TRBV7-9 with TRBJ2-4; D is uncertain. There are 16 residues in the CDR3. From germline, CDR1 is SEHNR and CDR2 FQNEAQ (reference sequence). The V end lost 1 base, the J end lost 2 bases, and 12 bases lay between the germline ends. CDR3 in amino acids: CASSLGAGVTKNIQYF. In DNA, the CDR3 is TGTGCCAGCAGCTTAGGGGCAGGCGTGACCAAAAACATTCAGTACTTC.

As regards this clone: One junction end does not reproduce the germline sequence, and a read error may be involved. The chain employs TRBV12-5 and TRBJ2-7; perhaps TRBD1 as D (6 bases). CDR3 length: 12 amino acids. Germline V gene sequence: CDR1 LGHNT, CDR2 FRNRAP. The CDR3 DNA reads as TGTGCTAGTGGTTTCCCAGCCGGGACACCCAACTTC. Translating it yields CASGFPAGTPNF.

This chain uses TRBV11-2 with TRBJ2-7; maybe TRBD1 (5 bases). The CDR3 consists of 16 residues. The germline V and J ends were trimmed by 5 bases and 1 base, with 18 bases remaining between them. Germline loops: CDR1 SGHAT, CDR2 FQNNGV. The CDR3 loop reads CASSPARTPRSYEQYF. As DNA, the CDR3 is TGTGCCAGCAGCCCAGCCCGGACACCCCGTTCCTACGAGCAGTACTTC. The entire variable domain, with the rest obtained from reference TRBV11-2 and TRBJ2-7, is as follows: EAGVAQSPRYKIIEKRQSVAFWCNPISGHATLYWYQQILGQGPKLLIQFQNNGVVDDSQLPKDRFSAERLKGVDSTLKIQPAKLEDSAVYLCASSPARTPRSYEQYFGPGTRLTVT.

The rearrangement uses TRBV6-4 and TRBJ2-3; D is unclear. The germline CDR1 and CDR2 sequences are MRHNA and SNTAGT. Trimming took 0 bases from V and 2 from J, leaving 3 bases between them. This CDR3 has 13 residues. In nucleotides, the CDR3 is TGTGCCAGCAGTGACTCCAACACAGATACGCAGTATTTT. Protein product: CASSDSNTDTQYF.

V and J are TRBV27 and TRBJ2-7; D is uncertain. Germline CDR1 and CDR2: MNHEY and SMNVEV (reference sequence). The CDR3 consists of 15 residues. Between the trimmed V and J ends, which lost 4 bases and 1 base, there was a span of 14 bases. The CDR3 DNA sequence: TGTGCCAGCAGTTCCCGGGTATCCCCTTCCTACGAGCAGTACTTC. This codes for CASSSRVSPSYEQYF.

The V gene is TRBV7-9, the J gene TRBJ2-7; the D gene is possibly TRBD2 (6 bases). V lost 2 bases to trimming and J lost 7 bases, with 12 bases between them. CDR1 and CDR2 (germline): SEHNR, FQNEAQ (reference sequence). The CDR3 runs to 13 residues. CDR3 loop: CASSLMAGREQYF. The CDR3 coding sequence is TGTGCCAGCAGCTTAATGGCAGGGAGGGAGCAGTACTTC.

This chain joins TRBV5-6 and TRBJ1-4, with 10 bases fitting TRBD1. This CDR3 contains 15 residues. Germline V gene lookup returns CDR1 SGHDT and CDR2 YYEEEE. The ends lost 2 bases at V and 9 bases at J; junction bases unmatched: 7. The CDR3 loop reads CASSFGTGERKKLFF. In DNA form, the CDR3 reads TGTGCCAGCAGCTTCGGGACAGGGGAGAGGAAAAAACTGTTTTTT.

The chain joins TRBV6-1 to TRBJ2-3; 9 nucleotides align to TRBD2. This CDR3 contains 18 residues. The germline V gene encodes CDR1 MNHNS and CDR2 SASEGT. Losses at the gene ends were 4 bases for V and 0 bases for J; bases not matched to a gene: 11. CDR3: CASSASVASGASTDTQYF. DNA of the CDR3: TGTGCCAGCAGTGCTAGTGTCGCTAGCGGGGCTAGCACAGATACGCAGTATTTT.

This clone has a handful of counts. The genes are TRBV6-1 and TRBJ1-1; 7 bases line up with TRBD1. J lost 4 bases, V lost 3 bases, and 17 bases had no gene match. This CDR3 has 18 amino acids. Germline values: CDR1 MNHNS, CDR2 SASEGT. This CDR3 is CASSDTANRGVWVTEAFF. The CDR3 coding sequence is TGTGCCAGCAGTGATACAGCCAACAGGGGAGTTTGGGTCACTGAAGCTTTCTTT.

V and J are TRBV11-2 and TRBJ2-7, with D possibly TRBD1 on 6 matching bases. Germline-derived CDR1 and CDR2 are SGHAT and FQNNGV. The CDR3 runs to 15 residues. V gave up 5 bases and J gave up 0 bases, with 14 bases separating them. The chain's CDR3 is CASSVDRRRSYEQYF. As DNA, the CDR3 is TGTGCCAGCAGCGTCGACAGGAGACGCTCCTACGAGCAGTACTTC. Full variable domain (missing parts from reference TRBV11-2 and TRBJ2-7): EAGVAQSPRYKIIEKRQSVAFWCNPISGHATLYWYQQILGQGPKLLIQFQNNGVVDDSQLPKDRFSAERLKGVDSTLKIQPAKLEDSAVYLCASSVDRRRSYEQYFGPGTRLTVT.

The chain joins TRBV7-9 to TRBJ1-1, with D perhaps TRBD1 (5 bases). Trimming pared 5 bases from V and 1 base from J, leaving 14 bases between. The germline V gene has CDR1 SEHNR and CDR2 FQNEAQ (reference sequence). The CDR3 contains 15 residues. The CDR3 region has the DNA TGTGCCAGCAGCCAAGCCGGGGGATCGAACACTGAAGCTTTCTTT. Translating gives CASSQAGGSNTEAFF.

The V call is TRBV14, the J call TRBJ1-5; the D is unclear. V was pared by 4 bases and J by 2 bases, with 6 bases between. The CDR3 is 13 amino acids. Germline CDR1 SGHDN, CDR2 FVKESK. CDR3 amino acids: CASSRRGNQPQHF. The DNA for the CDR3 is TGTGCCAGCAGCCGGCGGGGCAATCAGCCCCAGCATTTT.

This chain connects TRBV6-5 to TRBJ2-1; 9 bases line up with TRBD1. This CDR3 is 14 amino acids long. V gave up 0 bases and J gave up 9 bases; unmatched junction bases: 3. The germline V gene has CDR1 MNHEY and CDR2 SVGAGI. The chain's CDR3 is CASSYSTGGGEQFF. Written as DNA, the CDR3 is TGTGCCAGCAGTTACTCGACAGGGGGGGGTGAGCAGTTCTTC.

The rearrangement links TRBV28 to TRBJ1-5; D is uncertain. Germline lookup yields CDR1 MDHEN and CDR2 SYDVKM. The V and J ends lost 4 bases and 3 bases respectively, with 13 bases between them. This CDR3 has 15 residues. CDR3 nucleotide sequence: TGTGCCAGCAGTTCCGGGGTAGGGCCCAATCAGCCCCAGCATTTT. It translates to CASSSGVGPNQPQHF.

The CDR3 loop reads CASSRDRVRTDTQYF. In nucleotides, the CDR3 is TGTGCCAGCAGCCGGGACAGGGTCCGCACAGATACGCAGTATTTT. The chain combines TRBV9 with TRBJ2-3; the match to TRBD1 covers 9 bases. The CDR3 totals 15 residues. From germline, CDR1 is SGDLS and CDR2 YYNGEE. The V segment lost 4 bases and the J segment 1 base; nucleotides outside the gene matches: 4.

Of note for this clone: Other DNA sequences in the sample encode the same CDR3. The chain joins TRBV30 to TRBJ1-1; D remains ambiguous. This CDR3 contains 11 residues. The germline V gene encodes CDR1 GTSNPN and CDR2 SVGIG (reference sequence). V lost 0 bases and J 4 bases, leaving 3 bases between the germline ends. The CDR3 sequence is CAWSVLTEAFF. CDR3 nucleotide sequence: TGTGCCTGGAGTGTACTCACTGAAGCTTTCTTT.

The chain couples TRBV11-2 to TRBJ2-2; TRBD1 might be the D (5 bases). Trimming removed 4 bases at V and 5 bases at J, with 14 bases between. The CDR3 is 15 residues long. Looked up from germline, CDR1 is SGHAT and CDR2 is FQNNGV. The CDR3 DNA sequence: TGTGCCAGCAGCTCCCCCCGGACACGAACCGGGGAGCTGTTTTTT. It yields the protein CASSSPRTRTGELFF.